These T cell receptor beta chains were read from a single sample in a study of monozygotic twins with inflammatory bowel disease. TCRdb reprocessed the 5' RACE reads and stores each CDR3 protein as one record, lacking DNA. The sample totals about 350,000 distinct CDR3 sequences. The source material was blood. These receptors came from a human donor with ulcerative colitis or Crohn's disease, or a healthy co-twin of an affected twin (not recorded which). The CDR3 runs from the conserved cysteine through the conserved F or W. The order of the fields is V gene, J gene, CDR3 protein.

TRBV30	TRBJ2-3	CALGAGGQYTQYF
TRBV2	TRBJ2-4	CASSVVSSIQYF
TRBV29-1	TRBJ2-7	CSVGQRLTYEQYF
TRBV29-1	TRBJ1-1	CSVEGSWENTEAFF
TRBV5-1	TRBJ2-1	CASSLDLAGYNEQFF
TRBV10-2	TRBJ2-7	CASSPGQGNEQYF
TRBV5-1	TRBJ2-1	CASSPGGSGSYNEQFF
TRBV6-5	TRBJ1-5	CATGRAQPQHF
TRBV20-1	TRBJ1-1	CSARDRVTEAFF
TRBV20-1	TRBJ1-1	CSARELRYDAFF
TRBV9	TRBJ2-2	CASSGFGPRNTGELFF
TRBV5-1	TRBJ2-7	CASSPGSPYEQYF
TRBV20-1	TRBJ2-1	CSATGQAPSYYNEQFF
TRBV5-1	TRBJ2-1	CASSLTKTSEIGEQFF
TRBV20-1	TRBJ2-1	CSARRGWDEQFF
TRBV5-1	TRBJ2-1	CASSLVGAGSYNEQFF
TRBV5-1	TRBJ1-2	CASSIEQAGVGYTF
TRBV20-1	TRBJ1-1	CSHGLGARNTEAFF
TRBV29-1	TRBJ1-3	CSVADRQRGNTIYF
TRBV9	TRBJ1-2	CASSAGQGNYGYTF
TRBV5-4	TRBJ2-7	CASSRDRTSGASYEQYF
TRBV5-1	TRBJ1-4	CASSSGSGNEKLFF
TRBV5-1	TRBJ2-2	CASSPDRGNTGELFF
TRBV24-1	TRBJ2-2	CATRRDSTGELFF
TRBV5-4	TRBJ1-6	CASSLRTAFNSPLHF
TRBV5-1	TRBJ1-6	CASSLETGVSSPLHF
TRBV11-2	TRBJ2-3	CASSRTPGGVSTDTQYF
TRBV27	TRBJ1-1	CASSLSRGGLEAFF
TRBV29-1	TRBJ2-4	CSARRNQNIQYF
TRBV20-1	TRBJ2-1	CSARSLAGVYNEQFF
TRBV12-3/TRBV12-4	TRBJ2-2	CASSYTGGLTGELFF
TRBV10-1	TRBJ1-3	CASRGIWDLSGNTIYF
TRBV4-1	TRBJ2-5	CASSQVTALGETQYF
TRBV7-2	TRBJ1-6	CASSFKVPVDSPLHF
TRBV28	TRBJ2-3	CASSDSGVADTQYF
TRBV4-2	TRBJ1-5	CASSQSSRGSGQPQHF
TRBV11-2	TRBJ1-4	CASRKSRGQTNEKLFF
TRBV12-3/TRBV12-4	TRBJ1-1	CASFRGDTEAFF
TRBV30	TRBJ2-4	CAWSGTVVAKNIQYF
TRBV5-1	TRBJ2-5	CASSLDMGTVETQYF
TRBV6-1	TRBJ2-2	CASRAPGTNTGELFF
TRBV5-1	TRBJ2-1	CASSGGLAEYNEQFF
TRBV20-1	TRBJ1-5	CSARGEVGGFNQPQHF
TRBV7-9	TRBJ2-7	CASSPRQVPPEQYF
TRBV15	TRBJ2-1	CATSGETGKGYNEQFF
TRBV4-1	TRBJ1-2	CASSQLHRQGNYGYTF
TRBV29-1	TRBJ1-3	CSVVQGTAGNTIYF
TRBV6-5	TRBJ1-2	CASSYGAQSGYTF